Shown below are 14 T cell receptor beta chains from a single sample sequenced in a study of tumor and adjacent non-tumor tissue in lung cancer. This sample's RNA came from whole unsorted tissue. More than 3 cm separated this lung sample from the edge of the tumor. Three rounds of nested PCR, following a modified ARM-PCR protocol, produced the TCRbeta library. One entry per CDR3 protein, called by TCRdb with MiXCR from the multiplex PCR reads. The sample holds some 100,000 distinct CDR3 sequences, under 65% seen once. The sequenced sample was distant non-tumor lung tissue. These TCRs come from a man in his sixties with non-small cell lung cancer.

In the case of this clonotype: This is likely a read error, given that the CDR3 carries no conserved phenylalanine or tryptophan at its end. This chain joins TRBV20-1 and TRBJ2-1, with 12 nucleotides matching TRBD1. CDR3 length: 16 amino acids. Germline CDR1 reads DFQATT; CDR2 reads SNEGSKA (reference sequence). CDR3 sequence (DNA): TGCAATGCTAGACTTACACCGGGACAGGGGGCCAATGAGCAGTTCATC. This codes for CNARLTPGQGANEQFI.

The genes are TRBV10-3 and TRBJ2-5, with 7 bases that match TRBD1. CDR1 is ENHRY, CDR2 SYGVKD, per germline. The CDR3 totals 15 residues. Trimming took 4 bases from V and 4 from J; bases not matched to a gene: 9. Written as DNA, the CDR3 is TGTGCCATCAGTGTTACAGGGGTATACGGAGAGACCCAGTACTTC. It encodes CAISVTGVYGETQYF.

Comments on this clonotype: An end of the junction does not agree with germline; a read error may underlie this. The chain has TRBV6-1 and TRBJ2-6; D may match TRBD1 or TRBD2 (5 bases each). This CDR3 comprises 16 residues. Germline V gene data show CDR1 as MNHNS and CDR2 as SASEGT. The CDR3 DNA reads TGTGCCAGCAGCCGGGACGGACACTATGGGGCCAACGTCCTGTCTTTC. This codes for CASSRDGHYGANVLSF.

This clonotype occurred a few times. V and J are TRBV20-1 and TRBJ2-3, with a possible D match to TRBD2 (6 bases). The CDR3 sequence is 13 residues long. Germline V CDR1 and CDR2: DFQATT, SNEGSKA (reference sequence). V was cut by 4 bases and J by 1 base, with 9 bases left in between. As DNA, the CDR3 is TGCAGTGCTATAGCGGATGGCACAGATACGCAGTATTTT. It specifies CSAIADGTDTQYF.

The chain links TRBV7-8 to TRBJ1-5; maybe TRBD1 (5 bases). The CDR3 is 14 amino acids. Trimming shortened V by 4 bases and J by 7 bases, and 14 bases separated the two germline ends. Germline CDR1 SGHVS, CDR2 FQNEAQ. The CDR3 region has the DNA TGTGCCAGCAGCTCAGGACAAGTATACCAGCCCCAGCATTTT. It encodes CASSSGQVYQPQHF. The full variable domain, its missing parts supplied by reference TRBV7-8 and TRBJ1-5, is GAGVSQSPRYKVAKRGQDVALRCDPISGHVSLFWYQQALGQGPEFLTYFQNEAQLDKSGLPSDRFFAERPEGSVSTLKIQRTQQEDSAVYLCASSSGQVYQPQHFGDGTRLSIL.

In this sample, this clonotype turned up many times. The CDR3 region is CSAEGGGPGNTIYF. The CDR3 DNA reads TGCAGCGCCGAGGGGGGGGGGCCAGGAAACACCATATATTTT. This chain uses TRBV29-1 with TRBJ1-3, with D tentatively TRBD1 (6 bases). Per the germline V gene, CDR1 is SQVTM and CDR2 is ANQGSEA. The CDR3 length is 14 residues. Trimming pared 7 bases from V and 4 bases from J, leaving 17 bases between. The variable domain in full, completed from reference TRBV29-1 and TRBJ1-3, reads SAVISQKPSRDICQRGTSLTIQCQVDSQVTMMFWYRQQPGQSLTLIATANQGSEATYESGFVIDKFPISRPNLTFSTLTVSNMSPEDSSIYLCSAEGGGPGNTIYFGEGSWLTVV.

To note about this clonotype: A read error is possible here, since a much larger clone lies one base away. The gene calls are TRBV12-3 or TRBV12-4 and TRBJ2-2, with 11 bases identical to TRBD1. There are 15 residues in the CDR3. The CDR3 bases are TGTGCCAGCAGTCCGGGACAGGGGGAAGGCGGGGAGGTGTTTTTT. It encodes CASSPGQGEGGEVFF.

Worth noting for this clonotype: Relative to the germline gene, one junction end is altered; a read error may explain this. The rearrangement uses TRBV6-1 and TRBJ1-4, with a tentative D call TRBD1 (5 bases). CDR3 length equals 15 residues. The germline CDR1 and CDR2 sequences are MNHNS and SASEGT. CDR3: CANSPGRGENEKLFF. CDR3 nucleotides: TGTGCCAACAGTCCCGGGAGGGGTGAGAATGAAAAACTTTTTTTT.

The chain links TRBV11-2 to TRBJ2-1, with 7 bases identical to TRBD1. CDR1 SGHAT and CDR2 FQNNGV come from the germline V gene. CDR3 length equals 13 residues. Trimming cost V 0 bases and J 15 bases; bases outside gene matches: 8. CDR3 DNA sequence: TGTGCCAGCAGCTTAGACCGAAGACAGGGTAGGTTCTTC. Its protein is CASSLDRRQGRFF.

V and J are TRBV11-1 and TRBJ2-7; 7 bases are a match to TRBD1. J lost 0 bases, V lost 5 bases, and 7 bases had no gene match. Germline CDR1 reads SGHAT; CDR2 reads FQDESV (reference sequence). CDR3 length equals 15 residues. The CDR3 DNA follows: TGTGCCAGCAGCACCGGGACAGTGAGCTCCTACGAGCAGTACTTC. Protein sequence: CASSTGTVSSYEQYF.

A word on this clonotype: Mismatch with germline at one junction end may stem from a read error. The V gene is TRBV4-3, the J gene TRBJ2-3, with D possibly matching TRBD1 (5 bases). The CDR3 length is 16 residues. Germline CDR1 is LGHNA and CDR2 is YSLEER. The CDR3 sequence is CASSQDDQPSTGTQYF. CDR3 coding DNA: TGTGCCAGCAGCCAAGATGACCAGCCGTCCACAGGTACGCAGTATTTT.

Worth noting for this clonotype: The CDR3 does not close with the conserved phenylalanine or tryptophan, likely indicating a read error. The DNA is omitted, as the CDR3 cannot be located on it reliably, and the CDR3 follows TCRdb's listing. The V gene is TRBV11-2, the J gene TRBJ1-1. The germline V gene has CDR1 SGHAT and CDR2 FQNNGV. The CDR3 comprises 13 residues, both ends counted. CDR3 residues: CASSLDAPTEAVC.

This clonotype was counted between two and nine times. Possible read error: a much larger clone is one base away. The chain has TRBV4-1 and TRBJ1-3; TRBD1 agrees at 8 bases. Per germline, CDR1 MGHRA and CDR2 YSYEKL. This CDR3 contains 15 residues. CDR3 in amino acids: CASSQQGATGNIIYF. Here the CDR3 DNA reads TGCGCCAGCAGCCAACAGGGGGCGACGGGAAACATCATATATTTT.

In the case of this clonotype: A much larger clone lies one base from this, so it may be a read error. The V and J genes are TRBV4-3 and TRBJ2-1, with 8 bases aligning to TRBD2. Germline-derived CDR1 and CDR2 are LGHNA and YSLEER. There are 17 residues in the CDR3. Written as DNA, the CDR3 is TGCGCCAGCAGCCAAGACCCAGCGGGAGCTGAATACATTGAGCAGTTCTTC. Its protein product is CASSQDPAGAEYIEQFF.